This T cell receptor beta chain was recovered during a study of cytomegalovirus exposure and HLA in healthy donors. For this clone: Its antigen is unknown.

Points from the study as a whole: It was shown in a later analysis that HLA-associated TCR beta chains were more clonally expanded than other, equally common chains. Earlier analysis looked at TCR beta V segments, and most were productive about 87% or about 30% of the time. An ancestry cluster, one associated with Asian ancestry, reportedly showed fewer N-insertions than the approximately 720-donor mean in a later analysis. As confirmed in vitro, a few CMV-associated chains were specific for CMV antigens.

The junction had 4 bases not matched to a gene; V was cut back by 2 bases and J by 4 bases. Germline CDR1 is GTSNPN and CDR2 is SVGIG (reference sequence). The length of the CDR3 is 14 residues. Researchers ran the PCR with 60 Vbeta and 13 Jbeta primers. Clones were sequenced by immunoSEQ multiplex PCR, and TCRdb holds only the in-frame ones, with some missing. The data contain fewer than 70,000 clones, less than 70% of them singletons. The gene calls are TRBV30 and TRBJ1-2; 10 bases map to TRBD1. The receptor's source is a woman under 40 in good health and CMV-seronegative. The specimen sequenced was PBMCs. The CDR3 DNA sequence: TGTGCCTGGAGTCGGGACAGGGGAGGCTATGGCTACACCTTC. Translating it yields CAWSRDRGGYGYTF.